These T cell receptor beta chains were read from a single sample in a study of T cell repertoires in cytomegalovirus infection. MiXCR, applied by TCRdb to the reads, yields one record per CDR3 protein. The repertoire includes roughly 190,000 distinct CDR3 sequences, roughly 9.8% of them detected once, and around 4.4% sits in the top ten. Specimen: PBMCs. Receptors were obtained from a human donor in good health (CMV status not recorded). Some clones in this sample may be carry-over from other donors' samples. Each CDR3 is given with its conserved first and last residue. Fields, in order: J gene, clone size, D gene, V gene, CDR3 protein, CDR3 DNA. A D gene is named only where the DNA matches it firmly. Where a row states a size, it is once, few, many or the class of an expanded clone; other rows omit it.

>TRBJ2-1|many|NA|TRBV7-2
CASSLWAKGDNEQFF
TGTGCCAGCAGCTTATGGGCGAAAGGGGACAATGAGCAGTTCTTC
>TRBJ1-1|NA|TRBD1|TRBV6-6
CASRPDRGETEAFF
TGTGCCAGCAGGCCGGACAGGGGTGAGACTGAAGCTTTCTTT
>TRBJ1-5|once|NA|TRBV10-3
CAISEGGGESNQPQHF
TGTGCCATCAGTGAGGGGGGGGGAGAGAGCAATCAGCCCCAGCATTTT
>TRBJ1-5|many|NA|TRBV7-8
CASSLKVGVGNQPQHF
TGTGCCAGCAGCTTAAAAGTTGGGGTTGGCAATCAGCCCCAGCATTTT
>TRBJ2-7|many|TRBD1|TRBV3-1
CASSQWDSSYEQYF
TGTGCCAGCAGCCAATGGGACAGCTCCTACGAGCAGTACTTC
>TRBJ2-1|NA|TRBD2|TRBV12-3/TRBV12-4
CASSFLWPSGRVNEQFF
TGTGCCAGCAGTTTCCTTTGGCCTAGCGGGAGGGTCAATGAGCAGTTCTTC
>TRBJ2-1|many|TRBD1|TRBV28
CASSLRDRVYNEQFF
TGTGCCAGCAGTTTACGGGACAGGGTCTACAATGAGCAGTTCTTC
>TRBJ2-7|many|TRBD2|TRBV20-1
CSARDRLAGVYEQYF
TGCAGTGCTAGAGATAGACTAGCGGGAGTTTACGAGCAGTACTTC
>TRBJ2-3|many|NA|TRBV12-3/TRBV12-4
CASSFGGGADTQYF
TGTGCCAGCAGTTTCGGGGGAGGTGCAGATACGCAGTATTTT
>TRBJ1-4|NA|NA|TRBV7-9
CASSLVRGMRATNEKLFF
TGTGCCAGCAGCTTAGTGCGGGGGATGAGGGCAACTAATGAAAAACTGTTTTTT
>TRBJ2-1|NA|NA|TRBV5-6
CASSPTGLASYNEQFF
TGTGCCAGCAGCCCGACGGGGCTGGCCTCCTACAATGAGCAGTTCTTC
>TRBJ1-5|many|NA|TRBV24-1
CASGGDFNQPQHF
TGTGCTTCAGGAGGGGATTTCAATCAGCCCCAGCATTTT
>TRBJ2-1|NA|NA|TRBV20-1
CSASSHEQFF
TGCAGTGCTAGTTCTCATGAGCAGTTCTTC
>TRBJ2-7|NA|NA|TRBV12-3/TRBV12-4
CASSLRQIYEQYF
TGTGCCAGCAGTTTGAGGCAGATCTACGAGCAGTACTTC